Listed below are T cell receptor beta chains from one sample, sequenced in a study of control samples from healthy donors and cancer patients. The protocol was immunoSEQ multiplex PCR, while the TCRdb copy is restricted to in-frame clones and leaves out a portion. The sample comprises 130,000 or so clones, around nine tenths of which are singletons, and roughly 3.2% rests with the top ten. Sequences were obtained from blood. Receptors originate from a man aged 45 to 65 in good health. Both conserved end residues are part of each CDR3. Each record gives: J gene, V gene, D gene, clone size, CDR3 DNA, CDR3 protein. The D gene is left open where the match is weak. The size of a clone is reported for some rows only, either as once, few or many, or as a class for expanded clones.

j_call: TRBJ1-1
v_call: TRBV13
d_call: -
clone_size: -
cdr3_nt: TGTGCCAGCAGCTTGGGACAGAACACTGAAGCTTTCTTT
cdr3_aa: CASSLGQNTEAFF

j_call: TRBJ1-5
v_call: TRBV30
d_call: -
clone_size: -
cdr3_nt: TGTGCCTGGAGTCCAGGGGAGGGTCAGCCCCAGCATTTT
cdr3_aa: CAWSPGEGQPQHF

j_call: TRBJ1-1
v_call: TRBV2
d_call: -
clone_size: -
cdr3_nt: TGTGCCAGCCTTTCGTGGGCAGGGGATAGAGCTTTCTTT
cdr3_aa: CASLSWAGDRAFF

j_call: TRBJ1-1
v_call: TRBV30
d_call: -
clone_size: -
cdr3_nt: TGTGCCTGGAGTGTACTGTTCTCCGGGGCTTTCTTT
cdr3_aa: CAWSVLFSGAFF

j_call: TRBJ1-3
v_call: TRBV3-1/TRBV3-2
d_call: -
clone_size: few
cdr3_nt: TGTGCCAGCAGCCCCCAAAACTCTGGAAACACCATATATTTT
cdr3_aa: CASSPQNSGNTIYF

j_call: TRBJ2-7
v_call: TRBV5-5
d_call: TRBD1
clone_size: -
cdr3_nt: TGTGCCAGCAGCGTGACAGGGAAGGCCTACGAGCAGTACTTC
cdr3_aa: CASSVTGKAYEQYF

j_call: TRBJ1-1
v_call: TRBV19
d_call: TRBD1
clone_size: -
cdr3_nt: TGTGCCAGCACCCGACAGGGGCCCACTGAAGCTTTCTTT
cdr3_aa: CASTRQGPTEAFF

j_call: TRBJ1-2
v_call: TRBV7-9
d_call: TRBD1
clone_size: -
cdr3_nt: TGTGCCAGCAGCTTACAGGGGGCGTTTAACTATGGCTACACCTTC
cdr3_aa: CASSLQGAFNYGYTF

j_call: TRBJ1-1
v_call: TRBV7-9
d_call: TRBD1
clone_size: -
cdr3_nt: TGTGCCAGCAGCTCCCAGGGGGATCGGTCTGAAGCTTTCTTT
cdr3_aa: CASSSQGDRSEAFF

j_call: TRBJ2-7
v_call: TRBV19
d_call: TRBD1
clone_size: once
cdr3_nt: TGTGCCAGTAGCCATCCCAGGGACAGTAAGGGACAGTTTTTTTTAACCACCTCCTACGAGCAGTACTTC
cdr3_aa: CASSHPRDSKGQFFLTTSYEQYF

j_call: TRBJ1-2
v_call: TRBV10-3
d_call: -
clone_size: -
cdr3_nt: TGTGCCACAGAGGGAGGAGGGTCCTATGGCTACACCTTC
cdr3_aa: CATEGGGSYGYTF

j_call: TRBJ2-1
v_call: TRBV3-1/TRBV3-2
d_call: -
clone_size: -
cdr3_nt: TGTGCCAGCAGCCAAGTTTGGCGGGACCATGAGCAGTTCTTC
cdr3_aa: CASSQVWRDHEQFF

j_call: TRBJ2-5
v_call: TRBV29-1
d_call: TRBD1
clone_size: -
cdr3_nt: TGCATCTGCCGGGACAGGGCGGCCCAGTACTTC
cdr3_aa: CICRDRAAQYF

j_call: TRBJ2-1
v_call: TRBV3-1/TRBV3-2
d_call: -
clone_size: -
cdr3_nt: TGTGCCAGCAGCCAAGATTTGGCTAGCACTGAGCAGTTCTTC
cdr3_aa: CASSQDLASTEQFF

j_call: TRBJ2-7
v_call: TRBV11-3
d_call: -
clone_size: once
cdr3_nt: TGTGCCAGCAGCTCGTTAGGGGCCAGCTACGAGCAGTACTTC
cdr3_aa: CASSSLGASYEQYF

j_call: TRBJ2-7
v_call: TRBV3-1/TRBV3-2
d_call: -
clone_size: -
cdr3_nt: TGTGCCAGCAGCCAAGTTCCCAGCTACGAGCAGTACTTC
cdr3_aa: CASSQVPSYEQYF

j_call: TRBJ1-5
v_call: TRBV10-3
d_call: TRBD1
clone_size: -
cdr3_nt: TGTGCCATCAGTGCAGGGACAGGCCAGCCCCAGCATTTT
cdr3_aa: CAISAGTGQPQHF

j_call: TRBJ2-3
v_call: TRBV6-5
d_call: TRBD1
clone_size: -
cdr3_nt: TGTGCCAGCAGCTCGGGACAGGGAGGGGATACGCAGTATTTT
cdr3_aa: CASSSGQGGDTQYF

j_call: TRBJ1-2
v_call: TRBV21-1
d_call: -
clone_size: -
cdr3_nt: TGTGCCAGCAGCAAAGCGCTTTTGACCATCGCAGGGTCCACCTTCTTCTATGGCTACACCTTC
cdr3_aa: CASSKALLTIAGSTFFYGYTF

j_call: TRBJ2-5
v_call: TRBV10-3
d_call: -
clone_size: -
cdr3_nt: TGTGCCATCAGTGATTATGGCGGGGCGCAAGAGACCCAGTACTTC
cdr3_aa: CAISDYGGAQETQYF

j_call: TRBJ1-6
v_call: TRBV15
d_call: -
clone_size: -
cdr3_nt: TGTGCCTCTCAGGGCAACCCCTATAATTCACCCCTCCACTTT
cdr3_aa: CASQGNPYNSPLHF

j_call: TRBJ2-5
v_call: TRBV11-2
d_call: -
clone_size: -
cdr3_nt: TGTGCCAGCAGCCCAAAGAACCAAGAGACCCAGTACTTC
cdr3_aa: CASSPKNQETQYF

j_call: TRBJ2-5
v_call: TRBV11-3
d_call: -
clone_size: -
cdr3_nt: TGTGCCAGCAGATCCGGGCAAGGGGGGTCAGAGACCCAGTACTTC
cdr3_aa: CASRSGQGGSETQYF

j_call: TRBJ1-2
v_call: TRBV13
d_call: -
clone_size: -
cdr3_nt: TGTGCCAGCAGCTTACGGGACTATGGCTACACCTTC
cdr3_aa: CASSLRDYGYTF

j_call: TRBJ2-7
v_call: TRBV6-5
d_call: -
clone_size: -
cdr3_nt: TGTGCCAGCACCCAGAGTAGCTCCTACGAGCAGTACTTC
cdr3_aa: CASTQSSSYEQYF

j_call: TRBJ2-1
v_call: TRBV28
d_call: TRBD1
clone_size: -
cdr3_nt: TGTGCCAGCAGGGAACAGGGGACGGATGAGCAGTTCTTC
cdr3_aa: CASREQGTDEQFF

j_call: TRBJ2-7
v_call: TRBV20-1
d_call: -
clone_size: once
cdr3_nt: TGCAGTGCCGCTCGGACCTACGAGCAGTACTTC
cdr3_aa: CSAARTYEQYF

j_call: TRBJ2-7
v_call: TRBV9
d_call: TRBD1
clone_size: -
cdr3_nt: TGTGCCAGCAGCGTGATGGGTGGACAGGGCTACGAGCAGTACTTC
cdr3_aa: CASSVMGGQGYEQYF

j_call: TRBJ2-1
v_call: TRBV7-4
d_call: -
clone_size: -
cdr3_nt: TGTGCCCCAATCTGGGTTGCCCAAGTAGGGTACAATGAGCAGTTCTTC
cdr3_aa: CAPIWVAQVGYNEQFF

j_call: TRBJ2-2
v_call: TRBV7-9
d_call: -
clone_size: -
cdr3_nt: TGTGCCAGCTTTCCTGGGAAGGGGATTAGCACCGGGGAGCTGTTTTTT
cdr3_aa: CASFPGKGISTGELFF

j_call: TRBJ1-1
v_call: TRBV7-3
d_call: -
clone_size: -
cdr3_nt: TGTGCCAGCAGCCCGGAGAACACCAACACTGAAGCTTTCTTT
cdr3_aa: CASSPENTNTEAFF

j_call: TRBJ2-5
v_call: TRBV18
d_call: TRBD2
clone_size: -
cdr3_nt: TGTGCCAGCTCACCATTGGCCAGCGGGGCGTCCCAAGAGACCCAGTACTTC
cdr3_aa: CASSPLASGASQETQYF

j_call: TRBJ1-1
v_call: TRBV14
d_call: -
clone_size: -
cdr3_nt: TGTGCCAGCAGCCTCCAGGAGAACACTGAAGCTTTCTTT
cdr3_aa: CASSLQENTEAFF

j_call: TRBJ2-3
v_call: TRBV9
d_call: TRBD2
clone_size: -
cdr3_nt: TGTGCCAGCAGCGTATCCGGGGGGGCCGGGGCAGATACGCAGTATTTT
cdr3_aa: CASSVSGGAGADTQYF

j_call: TRBJ2-3
v_call: TRBV28
d_call: TRBD1
clone_size: -
cdr3_nt: TGTGCCAGCAGTTTCCGGGACAGGGCGATAGATACGCAGTATTTT
cdr3_aa: CASSFRDRAIDTQYF

j_call: TRBJ2-5
v_call: TRBV6-6
d_call: TRBD1
clone_size: few
cdr3_nt: TGTGCCAGCAGTTTCCAGGGGGCATGGGAGACCCAGTACTTC
cdr3_aa: CASSFQGAWETQYF

j_call: TRBJ2-2
v_call: TRBV30
d_call: -
clone_size: -
cdr3_nt: TGTGCCTGGAGTGTACGGAGGGCACCGACCTTTAGGACCGGGGAGCTGTTTTTT
cdr3_aa: CAWSVRRAPTFRTGELFF

j_call: TRBJ2-4
v_call: TRBV6-6
d_call: -
clone_size: -
cdr3_nt: TGTGCCAGCAGTTCCGGGACAGCCAAAAACATTCAGTACTTC
cdr3_aa: CASSSGTAKNIQYF

j_call: TRBJ2-7
v_call: TRBV6-4
d_call: -
clone_size: -
cdr3_nt: TGTGCCAGCAGTGACTCTTTGGGTCGCGAGCAGTACTTC
cdr3_aa: CASSDSLGREQYF

j_call: TRBJ2-3
v_call: TRBV12-5
d_call: -
clone_size: -
cdr3_nt: TGTGCTAGTGGTTTGGTACTTGGTCACGCTCCCGATACGCAGTATTTT
cdr3_aa: CASGLVLGHAPDTQYF

j_call: TRBJ2-7
v_call: TRBV10-3
d_call: -
clone_size: -
cdr3_nt: TGTGCCATCAGTGACTTTGACAGACTAAGCTACGAGCAGTACTTC
cdr3_aa: CAISDFDRLSYEQYF

j_call: TRBJ2-1
v_call: TRBV11-2
d_call: -
clone_size: -
cdr3_nt: TGTGCCAGCAGCTTAGGGGGCTTGTACAATGAGCAGTTCTTC
cdr3_aa: CASSLGGLYNEQFF

j_call: TRBJ2-2
v_call: TRBV7-6
d_call: TRBD1
clone_size: -
cdr3_nt: TGTGCCAGCAAAGAGGGACAGGGATTTGGCACCGGGGAGCTGTTTTTT
cdr3_aa: CASKEGQGFGTGELFF

j_call: TRBJ1-1
v_call: TRBV20-1
d_call: -
clone_size: -
cdr3_nt: TGCAGTGCTAGTGTCGCCAGGGGCGTCGGTGAAGCTTTCTTT
cdr3_aa: CSASVARGVGEAFF

j_call: TRBJ1-5
v_call: TRBV7-8
d_call: -
clone_size: few
cdr3_nt: TGTGCCAGCAGCTTAGTCCCCGCAGGGCCCAATCAGCCCCAGCATTTT
cdr3_aa: CASSLVPAGPNQPQHF

j_call: TRBJ2-2
v_call: TRBV10-2
d_call: -
clone_size: -
cdr3_nt: TGCGCCAGCAGTGTACAGGGTAACACCGGGGAGCTGTTTTTT
cdr3_aa: CASSVQGNTGELFF